The present TCR beta chain was sequenced within a study of post-analysis software for immune sequencing data (dated by TCRdb to between 2014 and 2016). With respect to the entire study: Relapsing-remitting, secondary progressive and progressive-relapsing multiple sclerosis were recorded as disease courses, and subtype annotation was lacking for some patients. Patient repertoires were compared against around 10 previously published healthy control repertoires from donors aged 6 to 25 years. A subset of samples was prepared in parallel using single-end sample barcoding, then pooled and co-amplified after Illumina adapter ligation. Findings and caveats that apply to the study as a whole: Significantly lower normalized Chao1 diversity was found in multiple sclerosis patients than in controls, suggesting substantial peripheral T-cell clonal expansion. Significantly higher frequencies in patients than in controls were found for several TRBV segments, including TRBV5-6, TRBV5-1 and TRBV20-1. Direct clustering with F measure revealed strong co-clustering of samples prepared in the same batch, which led to a batch-effect correction. The multiple sclerosis patient group was slightly younger than the control group.

This clonotype occurred a few times. Its antigen remains undetermined. No much larger clonotype is one base removed from it; base qualities were not supplied. Libraries came from PCR. For sequencing, an Illumina HiSeq 2500 was employed. Unique molecular identifiers were incorporated into TCR beta cDNA libraries to reduce PCR and sequencing biases. Per 1 to 10 million input T cells, roughly 500,000 cDNA molecules were obtained, such that each molecule approximated one T cell. Patient libraries were prepared and sequenced with the same protocol used for the earlier healthy control dataset. Samples belonging to the same batch were prepared together, multiplexed and sequenced on a shared HiSeq lane. As for the authors' bioinformatics: Raw barcoded reads were processed with MIGEC, and single-read molecular identifier groups were discarded before consensus assembly and CDR3 extraction. Clonotype tables were post-analysed with VDJtools, normalizing diversity by down-sampling all datasets to the smallest sample size. To correct batch-related cross-sample contamination, repertoire overlap clustering matched CDR3 amino acid sequences but not nucleotide sequences. TCRdb itself trimmed the public reads at Q25 with fastp, ran MiXCR and retained productive beta chains. When rows share a CDR3 protein, they turn into one entry using the most common DNA and genes. None of the V and J calls come from the authors' own analysis; TCRdb made them. Present in this sample are under 650,000 distinct CDR3 sequences, about 40% of which were seen just once. The top ten hold 1.5% to 2% of the sample.

To demonstrate the VDJtools post-analysis software, the study profiled TCR beta repertoires from the peripheral blood of 13 young patients with multiple sclerosis. The patients with multiple sclerosis were children and adolescents between 6 and 15 years of age. V loses 5 bases at its end and J loses 4 bases; junction bases beyond the gene matches: 11. Including the terminal cysteine and phenylalanine, the CDR3 comprises 15 residues. Just the 45-base CDR3 DNA is kept, in frame starting at base 1. The CDR1 and CDR2 encoded by the germline V gene (reference sequence) are DFQATT and SNEGSKA. The receptor comes from a girl under 18 with multiple sclerosis. The sample consisted of blood. The chain is assembled from TRBV20-1 and TRBJ2-1; TRBD1 lines up with 7 middle nucleotides. The nucleotide sequence reads as follows: TGCAGTGCTTTCGACCGGGACAGCTCTTACAATGAGCAGTTCTTC. This sequence encodes CSAFDRDSSYNEQFF.